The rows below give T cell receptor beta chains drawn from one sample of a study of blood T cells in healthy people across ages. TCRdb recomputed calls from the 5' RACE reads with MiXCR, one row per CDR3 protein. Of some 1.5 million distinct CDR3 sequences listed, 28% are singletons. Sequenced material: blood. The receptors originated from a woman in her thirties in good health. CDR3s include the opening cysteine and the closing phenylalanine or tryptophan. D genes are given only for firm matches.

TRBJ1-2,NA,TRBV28,CASSFGSGVGYTF
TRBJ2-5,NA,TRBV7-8,CASSLKGDQYF
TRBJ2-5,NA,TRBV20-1,CSAREVGKEQYF
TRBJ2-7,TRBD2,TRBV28,CAGGPSGGTYEQYF
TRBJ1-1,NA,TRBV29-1,CSVATDTEAFF
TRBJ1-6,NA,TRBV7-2,CASSPEGTGFRSPLHF
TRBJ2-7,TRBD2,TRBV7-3,CASSLTSVGEQYF
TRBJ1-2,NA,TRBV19,CASRGGGVRYGYTF
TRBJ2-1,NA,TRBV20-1,CSAPRGSYNEQFF
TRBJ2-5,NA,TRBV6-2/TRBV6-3,CASSYIETQYF
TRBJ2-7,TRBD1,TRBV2,CASNSGPTGGPYEQYF
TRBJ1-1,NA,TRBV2,CASGAESGTEAFF
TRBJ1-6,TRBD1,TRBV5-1,CASSFQGAGSPLHF
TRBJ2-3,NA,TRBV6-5,CASSWPRGSGGAGTDTQYF
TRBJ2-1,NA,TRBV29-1,CSVGVDYNEQFF
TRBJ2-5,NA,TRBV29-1,CSVSELETQYF
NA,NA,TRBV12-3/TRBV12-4,CASSLTSTQHF
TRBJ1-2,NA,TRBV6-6,CASSYIGGGDYGYTF
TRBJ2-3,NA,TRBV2,CASSQSRVYTDTQYF
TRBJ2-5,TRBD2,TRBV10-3,CAISDASGGETQYF
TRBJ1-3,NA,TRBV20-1,CSAPRRGGGNTIYF
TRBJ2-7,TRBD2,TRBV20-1,CSARDESGGFYEQYF
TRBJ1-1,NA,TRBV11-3,CASSFDPGTEAFF